Listed below are T cell receptor beta chains from one sample, sequenced in a study of Graves' ophthalmopathy and Graves' hyperthyroidism. A single record per CDR3 protein comes from TCRdb applying MiXCR to the multiplex PCR reads. This sample has 680,000 or so distinct CDR3 sequences; 20% to 25% occur once, and the top ten carry roughly 7.4%. Input material: peripheral blood. The source of these receptors is a woman younger than 30 with stable Graves' hyperthyroidism. Some clones in this sample may be carry-over from other donors' samples. The CDR3 runs from the conserved cysteine through the conserved F or W. Fields, in order: D gene, clone size, J gene, V gene, CDR3 DNA, CDR3 protein. D genes are given only for firm matches. Where a row states a size, it is once, few, many or the class of an expanded clone; other rows omit it.

>TRBD1|many|TRBJ1-1|TRBV19
TGTGCCAGTAGCGACAGGGCCAAGAACACTGAAGCTTTCTTT
CASSDRAKNTEAFF
>.|many|TRBJ2-7|TRBV6-1
TGTGCCAGCAGTCTCCGGGACTCCAGCTCCTACGAGCAGTACTTC
CASSLRDSSSYEQYF
>.|many|TRBJ1-2|TRBV27
TGTGCCAGCAGTCCTCGTGGGGGGGCAAATGGCTACACCTTC
CASSPRGGANGYTF
>.|many|TRBJ1-5|TRBV30
TGTGCCTGGAGTGTAACAGGGTCTCAGCCCCAGCATTTT
CAWSVTGSQPQHF
>TRBD1|.|TRBJ1-1|TRBV6-5
TGTGCCAGCAGTTACCAACCACAGGGGATCGGGGACACTGAAGCTTCCTTT
CASSYQPQGIGDTEASF
>TRBD2|.|TRBJ2-5|TRBV3-1
TGTGCCAGCAGCCTCCTTGGCACTAGCGGGCCCGGGGGAGAGACCCAGTACTTC
CASSLLGTSGPGGETQYF
>.|many|TRBJ1-2|TRBV9
TGTGCCAGCAGCCCTGCCGGAGTGATGGCCCTCTATGGCTACACCTTC
CASSPAGVMALYGYTF
>.|few|TRBJ2-5|TRBV12-3/TRBV12-4
TGTGCCAGCAGCAATGGGGCGTGGGGGGCGGGGGAGACCCAGTACTTC
CASSNGAWGAGETQYF
>.|many|TRBJ2-7|TRBV12-5
TGTGCTAGTGGTTTCTCGGACTACTACGAGCAGTACTTC
CASGFSDYYEQYF
>TRBD2|many|TRBJ2-7|TRBV25-1
TGTGCCAGCAGTGATGGTAGCGGGAGTATCTACGAGCAGTACTTC
CASSDGSGSIYEQYF
>.|.|TRBJ1-1|TRBV24-1
TGTGCCACCAGTGATTCTGAAGTTCGAGGAAGGAGTCGGGGAATGGGAACTTTCTTT
CATSDSEVRGRSRGMGTFF
>TRBD1|.|TRBJ2-2|TRBV12-3/TRBV12-4
TGTGCCGGACAGGAGGACACCGGGGAGCTGTTTTTT
CAGQEDTGELFF
>.|many|TRBJ2-7|TRBV6-1
TGTGCCAGCAGTGATTCCAGGGGGGGACTAGTCTACGAGCAGTACTTC
CASSDSRGGLVYEQYF
>.|many|TRBJ2-7|TRBV12-3/TRBV12-4
TGTGCCAGCACCTGGGGTTCGGACTACGAGCAGTACTTC
CASTWGSDYEQYF
>.|many|TRBJ1-1|TRBV5-1
TGCGCCAGCAGCTTGAACACGAACACTGAAGCTTTCTTT
CASSLNTNTEAFF
>TRBD1|many|TRBJ1-2|TRBV29-1
TGCAGCGTTGACGACAGGGGGCATGGCTACACCTTC
CSVDDRGHGYTF
>TRBD2|.|TRBJ2-7|TRBV7-2
TGTGCCAGCAGCCAGACTAGCGGGAGTTACGAGCGGTACTTC
CASSQTSGSYERYF
>.|many|TRBJ1-2|TRBV28
TGTGCCAGCAGTTTCGGGGGCCTCTATGGCTACACCTTC
CASSFGGLYGYTF
>.|many|TRBJ2-5|TRBV20-1
TGCAGTGCTAGAGATCACCGGGGCGGGGTGGTGACCCAGTACTTC
CSARDHRGGVVTQYF
>.|many|TRBJ2-2|TRBV6-1
TGTGCCAGCCCGGACAGATACACCGGGGAGCTGTTTTTT
CASPDRYTGELFF
>.|.|TRBJ2-6|TRBV20-1
TGCAGTGCTAGAGATCTCAGTATGAGCATCTCTGGGGCCAACGTCCTGACTTTC
CSARDLSMSISGANVLTF
>.|.|TRBJ1-5|TRBV28
TGTGCCAGCAGTTTAAGCGGGGGGGGGCTGGATCAGCCCCAGCATTTT
CASSLSGGGLDQPQHF